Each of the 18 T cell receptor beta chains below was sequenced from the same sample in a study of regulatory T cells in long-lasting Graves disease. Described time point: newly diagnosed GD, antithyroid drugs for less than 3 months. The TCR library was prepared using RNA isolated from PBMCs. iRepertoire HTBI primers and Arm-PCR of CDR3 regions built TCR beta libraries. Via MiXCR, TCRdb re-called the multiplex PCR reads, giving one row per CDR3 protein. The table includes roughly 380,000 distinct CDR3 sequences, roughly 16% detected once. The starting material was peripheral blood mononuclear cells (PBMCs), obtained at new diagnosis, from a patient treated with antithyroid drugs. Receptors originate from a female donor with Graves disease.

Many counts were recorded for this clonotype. This CDR3 is CSVATGLETNEKLFF. Written as DNA, the CDR3 is TGCAGCGTTGCGACAGGCTTGGAAACTAATGAAAAACTGTTTTTT. The J gene is TRBJ1-4, the V gene TRBV29-1; a weak D match, TRBD1 (6 bases). V was clipped by 4 bases and J by 1 base, with 13 bases between them. Germline V gene data show CDR1 as SQVTM and CDR2 as ANQGSEA. This CDR3 has 15 amino acids.

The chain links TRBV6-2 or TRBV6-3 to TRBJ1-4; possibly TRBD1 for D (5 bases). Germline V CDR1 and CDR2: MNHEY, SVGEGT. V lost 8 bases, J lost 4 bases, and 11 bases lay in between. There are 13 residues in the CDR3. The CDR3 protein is CASERDRNEKLFF. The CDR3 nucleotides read TGTGCCAGCGAACGGGACCGTAATGAAAAACTGTTTTTT.

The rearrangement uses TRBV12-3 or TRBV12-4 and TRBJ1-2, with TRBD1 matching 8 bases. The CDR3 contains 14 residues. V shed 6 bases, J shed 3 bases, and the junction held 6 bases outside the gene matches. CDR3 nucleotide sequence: TGTGCCAGCAGAGCAGGGGGCGTGGACTATGGCTACACCTTC. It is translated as CASRAGGVDYGYTF.

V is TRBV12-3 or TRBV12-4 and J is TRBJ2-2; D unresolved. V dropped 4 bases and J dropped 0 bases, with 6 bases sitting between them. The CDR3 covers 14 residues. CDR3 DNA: TGTGCCAGCAGTTACGGGTCGAACACCGGGGAGCTGTTTTTT. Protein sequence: CASSYGSNTGELFF.

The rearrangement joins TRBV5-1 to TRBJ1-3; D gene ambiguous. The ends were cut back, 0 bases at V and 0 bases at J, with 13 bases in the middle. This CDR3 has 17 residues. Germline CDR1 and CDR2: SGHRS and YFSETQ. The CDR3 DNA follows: TGCGCCAGCAGCTTGGAACGTCGTGGGAGCTCTGGAAACACCATATATTTT. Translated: CASSLERRGSSGNTIYF.

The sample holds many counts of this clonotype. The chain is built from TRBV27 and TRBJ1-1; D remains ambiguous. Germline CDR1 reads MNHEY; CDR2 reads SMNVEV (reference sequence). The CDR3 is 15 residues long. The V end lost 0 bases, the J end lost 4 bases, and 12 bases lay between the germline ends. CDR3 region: CASSLSPFLSTEAFF. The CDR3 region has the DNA TGTGCCAGCAGTTTATCCCCGTTCCTGTCCACTGAAGCTTTCTTT.

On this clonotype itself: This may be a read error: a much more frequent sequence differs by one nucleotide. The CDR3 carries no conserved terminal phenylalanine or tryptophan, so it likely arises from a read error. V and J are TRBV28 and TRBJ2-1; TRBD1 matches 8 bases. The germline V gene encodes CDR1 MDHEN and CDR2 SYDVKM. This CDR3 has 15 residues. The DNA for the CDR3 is TGTGCCAGCAGCCTGGGACAGGTCTCCCACAATGAGCAGTTCCTC. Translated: CASSLGQVSHNEQFL.

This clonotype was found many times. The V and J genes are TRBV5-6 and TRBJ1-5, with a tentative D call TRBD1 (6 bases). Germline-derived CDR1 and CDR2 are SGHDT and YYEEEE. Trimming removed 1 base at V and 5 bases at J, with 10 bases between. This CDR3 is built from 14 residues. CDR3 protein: CASSLYGGHQPQHF. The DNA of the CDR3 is TGTGCCAGCAGCTTGTACGGGGGGCATCAGCCCCAGCATTTT.

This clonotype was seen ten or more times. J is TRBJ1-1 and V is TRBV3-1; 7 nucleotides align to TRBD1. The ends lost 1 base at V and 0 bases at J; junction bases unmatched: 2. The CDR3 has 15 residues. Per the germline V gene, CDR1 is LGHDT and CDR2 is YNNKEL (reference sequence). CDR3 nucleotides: TGTGCCAGCAGCCAAGGAGGGACAGTGAACACTGAAGCTTTCTTT. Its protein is CASSQGGTVNTEAFF.

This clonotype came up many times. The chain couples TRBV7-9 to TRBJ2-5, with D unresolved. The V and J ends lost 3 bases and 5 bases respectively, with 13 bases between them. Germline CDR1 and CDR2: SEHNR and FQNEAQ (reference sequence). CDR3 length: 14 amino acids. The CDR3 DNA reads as TGTGCCAGCAGCTTCGACACAACACGGGAGACCCAGTACTTC. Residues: CASSFDTTRETQYF.

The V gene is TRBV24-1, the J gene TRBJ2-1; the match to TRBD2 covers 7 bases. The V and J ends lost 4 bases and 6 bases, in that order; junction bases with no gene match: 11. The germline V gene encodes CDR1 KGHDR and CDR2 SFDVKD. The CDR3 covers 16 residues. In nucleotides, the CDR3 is TGTGCCACCAGTGACACACAGGCGGGAGATCTCAATGAGCAGTTCTTC. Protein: CATSDTQAGDLNEQFF.

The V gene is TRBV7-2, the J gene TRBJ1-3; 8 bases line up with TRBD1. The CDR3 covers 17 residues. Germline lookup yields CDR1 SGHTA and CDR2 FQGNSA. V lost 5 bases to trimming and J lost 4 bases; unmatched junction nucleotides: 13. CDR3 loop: CASSLGQGYSEGNTIYF. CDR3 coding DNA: TGTGCCAGCAGCCTTGGACAGGGTTATTCGGAAGGAAACACCATATATTTT.

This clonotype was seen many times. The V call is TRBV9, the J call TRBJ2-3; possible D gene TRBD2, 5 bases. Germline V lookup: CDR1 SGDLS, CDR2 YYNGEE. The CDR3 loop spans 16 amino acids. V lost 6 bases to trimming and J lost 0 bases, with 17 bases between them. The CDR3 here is CASTPGRSGSTDTQYF. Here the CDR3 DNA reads TGTGCCAGCACCCCCGGAAGAAGCGGAAGCACAGATACGCAGTATTTT.

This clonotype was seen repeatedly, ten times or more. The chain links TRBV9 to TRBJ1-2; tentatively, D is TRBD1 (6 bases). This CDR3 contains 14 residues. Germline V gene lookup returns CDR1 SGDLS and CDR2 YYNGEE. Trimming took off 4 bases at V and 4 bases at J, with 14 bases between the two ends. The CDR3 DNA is TGTGCCAGCAGCCCCCAGGGGTGGTTCTATGGCTACACCTTC. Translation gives CASSPQGWFYGYTF.

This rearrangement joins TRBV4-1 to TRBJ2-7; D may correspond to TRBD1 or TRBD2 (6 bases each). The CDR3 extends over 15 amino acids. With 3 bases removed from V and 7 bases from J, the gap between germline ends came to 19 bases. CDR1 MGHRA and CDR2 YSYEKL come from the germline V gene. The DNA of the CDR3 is TGCGCCAGCAGCCAGAAACCCCCGGGGGCAGGAGAGCAGTACTTC. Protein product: CASSQKPPGAGEQYF.

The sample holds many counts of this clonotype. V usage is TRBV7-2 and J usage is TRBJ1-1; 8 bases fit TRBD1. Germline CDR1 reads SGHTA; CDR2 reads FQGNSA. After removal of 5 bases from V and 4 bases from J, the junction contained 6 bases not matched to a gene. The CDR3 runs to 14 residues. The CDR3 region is CASSLNGQGTEAFF. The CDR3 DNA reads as TGTGCCAGCAGCCTTAATGGACAGGGCACTGAAGCTTTCTTT.

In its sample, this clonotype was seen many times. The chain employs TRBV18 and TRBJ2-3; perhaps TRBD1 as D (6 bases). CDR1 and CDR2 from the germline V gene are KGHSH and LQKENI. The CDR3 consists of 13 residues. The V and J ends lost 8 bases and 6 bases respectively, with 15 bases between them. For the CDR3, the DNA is TGTGCCAGCAGTCCTCGGGACACCGATACGCAGTATTTT. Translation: CASSPRDTDTQYF.

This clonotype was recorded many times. The CDR3 region is CASSFLTEDYEQYF. The CDR3, as DNA: TGCGCCAGCAGCTTTTTGACAGAGGACTACGAGCAGTACTTC. The chain is built from TRBV5-1 and TRBJ2-7, with TRBD1 as a possible D gene (5 bases). Trimming took off 2 bases at V and 3 bases at J, with 12 bases between the two ends. The CDR3 is made up of 14 amino acids. CDR1 is SGHRS, CDR2 YFSETQ, per germline. The full variable domain, with the rest looked up from reference TRBV5-1 and TRBJ2-7, is KAGVTQTPRYLIKTRGQQVTLSCSPISGHRSVSWYQQTPGQGLQFLFEYFSETQRNKGNFPGRFSGRQFSNSRSEMNVSTLELGDSALYLCASSFLTEDYEQYFGPGTRLTVT.